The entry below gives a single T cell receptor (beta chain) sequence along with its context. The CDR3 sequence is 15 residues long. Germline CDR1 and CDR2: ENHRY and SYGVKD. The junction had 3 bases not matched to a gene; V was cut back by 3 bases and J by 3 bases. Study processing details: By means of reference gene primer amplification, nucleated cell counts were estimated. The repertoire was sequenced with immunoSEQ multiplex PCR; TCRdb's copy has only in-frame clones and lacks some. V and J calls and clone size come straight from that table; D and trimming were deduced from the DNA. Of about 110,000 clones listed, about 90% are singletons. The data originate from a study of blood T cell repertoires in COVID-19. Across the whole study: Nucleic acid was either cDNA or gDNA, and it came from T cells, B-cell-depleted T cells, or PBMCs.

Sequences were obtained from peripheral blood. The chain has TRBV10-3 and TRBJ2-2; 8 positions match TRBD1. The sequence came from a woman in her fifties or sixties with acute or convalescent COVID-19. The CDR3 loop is CAISEQGGYTGELFF. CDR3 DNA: TGTGCCATCAGTGAACAGGGGGGCTACACCGGGGAGCTGTTTTTT.